A selection of T cell receptor beta chains follows, all from one sample in a study of T cells in tumors after PD-1 blockade. Sequenced by immunoSEQ multiplex PCR; TCRdb stores in-frame clones only, minus some. The data contain about 3,700 clones, 65% to 75% of them seen just once; the ten biggest clones take up roughly 19%. This sample comprised tumor tissue, obtained before anti-PD-1 treatment. The receptors were sampled from a human donor with basal cell carcinoma. Each CDR3 is given with its conserved first and last residue. The order of the fields is V gene, J gene, D gene, clone size, CDR3 DNA, CDR3 protein. A D gene is named only where the DNA matches it firmly. Clone sizes are given selectively: once, few, many, or a class where the clone is expanded.

TRBV9	TRBJ2-5	TRBD1	once	TGTGCCAGCAGCGTAGGAGGGGGCCGGGGAGAGACCCAGTACTTC	CASSVGGGRGETQYF
TRBV4-2	TRBJ1-1	.	.	TGTGCCAGCAGCCAAGTTCGGGGCACTGAAGCTTTCTTT	CASSQVRGTEAFF
TRBV27	TRBJ2-1	.	once	TGTGCCAGCAGACCAATCCCTTACCGGGACACCGGGGACAATGAGCAGTTCTTC	CASRPIPYRDTGDNEQFF
TRBV28	TRBJ1-1	.	few	TGTGCCAGCAGTTTAAAAAGGGGGTCGGCTGAAGCTTTCTTT	CASSLKRGSAEAFF
TRBV6-6	TRBJ2-5	.	.	TGTGCCAGCAGTTACCCGGGACCGCGTGGGACCCAGTACTTC	CASSYPGPRGTQYF
TRBV19	TRBJ2-6	.	.	TGTGCCAGGCGAAAAAAGACAGCTAGCTCTGGGGCCAACGTCCTGACTTTC	CARRKKTASSGANVLTF
TRBV5-6	TRBJ1-5	.	.	TGTGCCAGCAGCAGTGGGAGTTATCAGCCCCAGCATTTT	CASSSGSYQPQHF
TRBV5-1	TRBJ2-5	.	few	TGCGCCAGCAGCTTTTCCGAGACCCAGTACTTC	CASSFSETQYF
TRBV7-9	TRBJ2-3	TRBD2	.	TGTGCCAGCAGTCCTAGCGGGGAGGCGAATACGCAGTATTTT	CASSPSGEANTQYF
TRBV24-1	TRBJ2-5	TRBD1	.	TGTGCCACCAGTGACCGACAGGGGTGGGTTAGGGAGACCCAGTACTTC	CATSDRQGWVRETQYF
TRBV5-4	TRBJ2-3	TRBD1	medium-sized	TGTGCCAGCAGCCACCGGGACAGCGCAGATACGCAGTATTTT	CASSHRDSADTQYF
TRBV7-9	TRBJ2-1	.	large	TGTGCCAGCAGCTGGGACCGCAATGAGCAGTTCTTC	CASSWDRNEQFF
TRBV30	TRBJ1-4	.	.	TGTGCCTGGAAACAGGCCGGTAATGAAAAACTGTTTTTT	CAWKQAGNEKLFF
TRBV27	TRBJ2-7	.	once	TGTGCCAGCAGCCCGGAGGGGGACCTGGGGCAGTACTTC	CASSPEGDLGQYF
TRBV30	TRBJ2-5	TRBD2	.	TGTGCCTGGAGCTCCGGGACTAGCGGGAGTAAGACCCAGTACTTC	CAWSSGTSGSKTQYF
TRBV21-1	TRBJ1-3	.	.	TGTGCCAGCCGAAGAGGGGCTAGGGACTCTGGAAACACCATATATTTT	CASRRGARDSGNTIYF
TRBV5-4	TRBJ1-4	TRBD1	.	TGTGCCAGCAGCATCGACAGGGCAGATGAAAAACTGTTTTTT	CASSIDRADEKLFF
TRBV5-1	TRBJ1-2	TRBD1	.	TGCGCCAGCAGCGTACAGGGGGATTCTAACTATGGCTACACCTTC	CASSVQGDSNYGYTF
TRBV4-1	TRBJ2-7	TRBD2	.	TGCGCCAGCAGCGGCGGGGGTGTCTACGAGCAGTACTTC	CASSGGGVYEQYF
TRBV27	TRBJ1-6	.	.	TGTGCCAGCAGTTTACGGACACGATCACCCCTCCACTTT	CASSLRTRSPLHF
TRBV7-9	TRBJ2-1	TRBD2	.	TGTGCCAGCAGCCCCGACGGGGGGGGCTATGAGCAGTTCTTC	CASSPDGGGYEQFF
TRBV3-1/TRBV3-2	TRBJ1-1	.	.	TGTGCCAGCAGCCAAGATCAGGGAGGGCAGGGTCGCACTGAAGCTTTCTTT	CASSQDQGGQGRTEAFF
TRBV5-1	TRBJ1-2	TRBD1	.	TGCGCCAGCAGCTGGACAGGGATGGATGGCTACACCTTC	CASSWTGMDGYTF
TRBV9	TRBJ2-5	.	.	TGTGCCAGCAGCCCCCCGGGGCTTGAGACCCAGTACTTC	CASSPPGLETQYF
TRBV14	TRBJ2-1	TRBD2	.	TGTGCCAGCAGCCAAGTCCCCGGGAGGGTCTACAATGAGCAGTTCTTC	CASSQVPGRVYNEQFF
TRBV24-1	TRBJ2-2	TRBD1	.	TGTGCCACCAGTGACAGGACAGGGGCGAACACCGGGGAGCTGTTTTTT	CATSDRTGANTGELFF
TRBV7-2	TRBJ2-5	TRBD2	.	TGCGCCAGCAGCTTAGTGGCGGGGGGCGAGACCCAGTACTTC	CASSLVAGGETQYF
TRBV29-1	TRBJ1-1	.	.	TGCAGCGTTGAAGACACTGAAGCTTTCTTT	CSVEDTEAFF
TRBV5-1	TRBJ1-2	TRBD1	once	TGCGCCAGCAGCCCACGACAGGGGAGAGATGGCTACACCTTC	CASSPRQGRDGYTF
TRBV2	TRBJ2-1	TRBD2	few	TGTGCCAGCAGTGAAGGGGGGGCGCGGGAGGGGAGCTCCTACAATGAGCAGTTCTTC	CASSEGGAREGSSYNEQFF
TRBV6-5	TRBJ1-1	TRBD1	.	TGTGCCACCCTTTCAGGGGGAACTGAAGCTTTCTTT	CATLSGGTEAFF
TRBV12-3/TRBV12-4	TRBJ2-7	.	.	TGTGCCAGCAGTTTTGCCTACGAGCAGTACTTC	CASSFAYEQYF
TRBV24-1	TRBJ2-5	.	.	TGTGCCACCAGTGACCGCGCGGACGAGACCCAGTACTTC	CATSDRADETQYF
TRBV5-6	TRBJ2-5	TRBD1	.	TGTGCCAGCAGCTTCACCGAGGGGGCAGGCCTCGCGGAGACCCAGTACTTC	CASSFTEGAGLAETQYF
TRBV5-4	TRBJ2-1	.	.	TGTGCCAGCAGCCCTTTGTTTTACGGCTCCTACAATGAGCAGTTCTTC	CASSPLFYGSYNEQFF
TRBV19	TRBJ2-7	TRBD1	few	TGTGCCAGTAGCCCTCAGGGGGCCTCCTACGAGCAGTACTTC	CASSPQGASYEQYF
TRBV20-1	TRBJ2-7	.	.	TGCAGTGCTAGTTACTCCTACGAGCAGTACTTC	CSASYSYEQYF
TRBV21-1	TRBJ1-1	.	.	TGTGCCAGCAGCAAAGCGGAGGGGCGGGAGGAGGTCACTGAAGCTTTCTTT	CASSKAEGREEVTEAFF
TRBV6-6	TRBJ1-5	.	few	TGTGCCAGCAGTCCTCCCGGCAGACTCAATCAGCCCCAGCATTTT	CASSPPGRLNQPQHF
TRBV4-3	TRBJ2-7	.	.	TGCGCCAGCAGCCAAGTTGGAGGCATAGAGCAGTACTTC	CASSQVGGIEQYF
TRBV7-9	TRBJ2-2	.	few	TGTGCCAGCAGTGTGGGGGCCACAACGAACACCGGGGAGCTGTTTTTT	CASSVGATTNTGELFF
TRBV5-4	TRBJ1-2	.	.	TGTGCCAGCAGCCAGGTGCTTACTAACTATGGCTACACCTTC	CASSQVLTNYGYTF
TRBV29-1	TRBJ1-4	.	.	TGCAGCGTTGAAACGGGCAATGAAAAACTGTTTTTT	CSVETGNEKLFF
TRBV21-1	TRBJ1-1	.	few	TGTGCCAGCAGCTCCTGGACAGGGCGTCAGGAAGCTTTCTTT	CASSSWTGRQEAFF
TRBV5-1	TRBJ2-6	.	.	TGCGCCAGCAGCTTGGGGGGGCTTACTGGGGCCAACGTCCTGACTTTC	CASSLGGLTGANVLTF
TRBV27	TRBJ1-2	.	.	TGTGCCAGCAGTTTTTTGTCAGGCGGCTATGGCTACACCTTC	CASSFLSGGYGYTF
TRBV4-1	TRBJ2-7	.	.	TGCGCCAGCAGCCTCGGACTAGGGGGTACCGAGCAGTACTTC	CASSLGLGGTEQYF
TRBV7-2	TRBJ2-2	.	.	TGTGCCAGCAGCTTTCCGGGCACCGGGGAGCTGTTTTTT	CASSFPGTGELFF
TRBV13	TRBJ2-3	.	.	TGTGCCAGCAGCTTACGTCTTGGGGCAGGGCAAAGAGATACGCAGTATTTT	CASSLRLGAGQRDTQYF
TRBV6-2/TRBV6-3	TRBJ2-7	TRBD1	.	TGTGCCAGCAGCCGATTTCGGGACAGGGGGAGCGAGCAGTACTTC	CASSRFRDRGSEQYF
TRBV27	TRBJ2-1	TRBD1	.	TGTGCCAGCAGTGTAGGGACAGGGGGGAATGAGCAGTTCTTC	CASSVGTGGNEQFF
TRBV11-2	TRBJ2-6	TRBD1	few	TGTGCCAGCAGCTCCCACAGGGGTCCCTCCTCTGGGGCCAACGTCCTGACTTTC	CASSSHRGPSSGANVLTF
TRBV6-4	TRBJ1-1	.	.	TGTGCCAGCAGTGACGAGTTTAAGTTGGTCTGCACTGAAGCTTTCTTT	CASSDEFKLVCTEAFF
TRBV7-2	TRBJ2-7	TRBD1	few	TGTGCCAGCAGCCCAGGACAGGGTAACTACGAGCAGTACTTC	CASSPGQGNYEQYF
TRBV7-2	TRBJ2-7	.	.	TGTGCCAGCAGCTTTGGGACCAAACCCTCCTACGAGCAGTACTTC	CASSFGTKPSYEQYF
TRBV25-1	TRBJ2-4	.	.	TGTGCCAGCAGTGCGTTCGAGGGAGCCAAAAACATTCAGTACTTC	CASSAFEGAKNIQYF
TRBV6-2/TRBV6-3	TRBJ2-3	TRBD2	.	TGCGCCAGCAGCACGGGACTAGCGGACTTAGATACGCAGTATTTT	CASSTGLADLDTQYF
TRBV25-1	TRBJ2-7	TRBD1	.	TGTGCCAGCAGTGGAGACAGGGGTCTAGTCTCCGAGCAGTACTTC	CASSGDRGLVSEQYF
TRBV11-2	TRBJ2-1	TRBD2	few	TGTGCCAGCAGCTTAGTGGCCCAGCGGGGGGCGTCCTACAATGAGCAGTTCTTC	CASSLVAQRGASYNEQFF
TRBV2	TRBJ2-3	.	.	TGTGCCAGCAGTGAGGGGATTTTATCTCTCACAGATACGCAGTATTTT	CASSEGILSLTDTQYF